Listed below are T cell receptor beta chains from one sample, sequenced in a study of cytomegalovirus exposure and HLA in healthy donors. The table came from immunoSEQ multiplex PCR; TCRdb's copy has only in-frame clones and leaves some out. The table lists some 120,000 clones, around 75% of them singletons. The specimen sequenced was PBMCs. The receptors originated from a man in his 60s in good health and CMV-seropositive. Each CDR3 is given with its conserved first and last residue. D genes are given only for firm matches. A clone size is listed for some rows: how often the clone was seen (once, few, many), or a class if it is expanded.

J gene | clone size | D gene | V gene | CDR3 DNA | CDR3 protein
TRBJ1-5 | few | TRBD1 | TRBV27 | TGTGCCAGCAGCCAAGGGGGCGCCGGGCAGCCCCAGCATTTT | CASSQGGAGQPQHF
TRBJ2-1 | NA | TRBD2 | TRBV30 | TGTGCCTGGAGTGGAACTCCGGGACTAGCGGGGGCCTCCTATTACAATGAGCAGTTCTTC | CAWSGTPGLAGASYYNEQFF
TRBJ1-5 | few | NA | TRBV7-2 | TGTGCCAGCAGCAGAACGGGGGGCTCCTATCAGCCCCAGCATTTT | CASSRTGGSYQPQHF
TRBJ1-1 | NA | NA | TRBV7-9 | TGTGCCAGCAGCTTATTTCGTACGGACACTGAAGCTTTCTTT | CASSLFRTDTEAFF
TRBJ1-2 | NA | NA | TRBV21-1 | TGTGCCAGCAGCTTACGATCGGACAGGGGCTACACCTTC | CASSLRSDRGYTF
TRBJ1-1 | NA | NA | TRBV6-1 | TGTGCCAGCAGCTTACGGGTGACTGAAGCTTTCTTT | CASSLRVTEAFF
TRBJ2-2 | NA | NA | TRBV28 | TGTGCCAGCAGTTTCCCCTACACCGGGGAGCTGTTTTTT | CASSFPYTGELFF
TRBJ1-4 | NA | TRBD1 | TRBV30 | TGTGCCTGGACCAGGGGGGAGCATGGGAATGAAAAACTGTTTTTT | CAWTRGEHGNEKLFF
TRBJ1-1 | few | NA | TRBV6-5 | TGTGCCAGCAGTCGCACTCTCGTCACTGAAGCTTTCTTT | CASSRTLVTEAFF
TRBJ2-7 | NA | NA | TRBV5-6 | TGTGCCAGCAGCAGGACAGCGTACGAGCAGTACTTC | CASSRTAYEQYF
TRBJ1-1 | NA | TRBD1 | TRBV7-9 | TGTGCCAGCAGCCGCCCGGGACAGGGCGTAGAAGCTTTCTTT | CASSRPGQGVEAFF
TRBJ1-5 | NA | TRBD1 | TRBV6-4 | TGTGCCAGCAGTCCGGGACAGTCCCCCCGGCCCCAGCATTTT | CASSPGQSPRPQHF
TRBJ2-1 | NA | NA | TRBV6-5 | TGTGCCAGCAGCCCCCAACCAGGGGTAGAGCAGTTCTTC | CASSPQPGVEQFF
TRBJ2-5 | NA | TRBD1 | TRBV28 | TGTGCCAGCAGTAGCCCGACAGGGGCCCAAGAGACCCAGTACTTC | CASSSPTGAQETQYF
TRBJ2-5 | NA | NA | TRBV5-1 | TGCGCCAGCAGCACCACGCAGAAAGAGACCCAGTACTTC | CASSTTQKETQYF
TRBJ2-2 | few | NA | TRBV5-6 | TGTGCCAGCAGCTTTAGAACGGGTTACACCGGGGAGCTGTTTTTT | CASSFRTGYTGELFF
TRBJ2-1 | NA | TRBD1 | TRBV19 | TGTGCCAGTAGTACTCTCCAGGGGGCATATACCCCTTACAATGAGCAGTTCTTC | CASSTLQGAYTPYNEQFF
TRBJ1-1 | few | NA | TRBV7-2 | TGTGCCAGCAGTCACTCGATGAACACTGAAGCTTTCTTT | CASSHSMNTEAFF
TRBJ2-7 | NA | NA | TRBV6-4 | TGTGCCAGCCGTCCCGACAGAAACTCCTACGAGCAGTACTTC | CASRPDRNSYEQYF
TRBJ2-7 | once | TRBD2 | TRBV5-4 | TGTGCCAGCAGCCCTGGACTAGCGGGGGACTACGAGCAGTACTTC | CASSPGLAGDYEQYF
TRBJ1-1 | NA | NA | TRBV5-1 | TGCGCCAGCATCAGAGGGGGGGGGCAGAACACTGAAGCTTTCTTT | CASIRGGGQNTEAFF
TRBJ1-2 | NA | TRBD1 | TRBV5-6 | TGTGCCAGCAGCCCGTTCGACAGGGTAAACTATGGCTACACCTTC | CASSPFDRVNYGYTF
TRBJ1-5 | NA | TRBD1 | TRBV6-6 | TGTGCCAGCGGACAACAGGGGAATCAGCCCCAGCATTTT | CASGQQGNQPQHF
TRBJ1-3 | NA | NA | TRBV30 | TGTGCCTGGAGTGGGGGGGGGCTCTCTGGAAACACCATATATTTT | CAWSGGGLSGNTIYF
TRBJ1-4 | few | NA | TRBV21-1 | TGTGCCCGCCTGACCGGGGTCGCTAATGAAAAACTGTTTTTT | CARLTGVANEKLFF
TRBJ2-1 | NA | NA | TRBV28 | TGTGCCAGCCGGGTTGCCTACAATGAGCAGTTCTTC | CASRVAYNEQFF
TRBJ1-1 | many | TRBD1 | TRBV6-1 | TGTGCCAGCAGCCCCAGACAGGGCGGAGCTTTCTTT | CASSPRQGGAFF
TRBJ2-1 | NA | NA | TRBV6-6 | TGTGCCAGCAAGGAGGTTAATGAGCAGTTCTTC | CASKEVNEQFF
TRBJ1-1 | NA | NA | TRBV5-1 | TGCGCCAGCAGAAAGGAAAGGGGTGAAGCTTTCTTT | CASRKERGEAFF
TRBJ1-6 | NA | TRBD1 | TRBV2 | TGTGCCAGCAGTAGATCGGGACAGTATAATTCACCCCTCCACTTT | CASSRSGQYNSPLHF
TRBJ2-3 | NA | TRBD2 | TRBV23-1 | TGCGCCAGCAGTCCGGGACTAGCGGGCACGTATTTT | CASSPGLAGTYF
TRBJ2-5 | NA | NA | TRBV7-9 | TGTGCCAGCGGCCTCAAAATTGAGACCCAGTACTTC | CASGLKIETQYF
TRBJ1-1 | NA | NA | TRBV5-6 | TGTGCCAGCAGCAGGCGGGGGGACACTGAAGCTTTCTTT | CASSRRGDTEAFF
TRBJ2-1 | NA | TRBD2 | TRBV30 | TGTGCCTGGAGCGCGGGACTAGCGGGGGCCAATGAGCAGTTCTTC | CAWSAGLAGANEQFF
TRBJ1-1 | NA | NA | TRBV21-1 | TGTGCCAGCAGCAAGGAGACAGGCCTTAACACTGAAGCTTTCTTT | CASSKETGLNTEAFF
TRBJ2-1 | once | NA | TRBV18 | TGTGCCAGCTCACCACTAGGCGGAAACAATGAGCAGTTCTTC | CASSPLGGNNEQFF
TRBJ2-5 | once | TRBD2 | TRBV5-4 | TGTGCCAGCAGCTTCCTAGCGGGGGCCCCTGAGACCCAGTACTTC | CASSFLAGAPETQYF
TRBJ1-3 | NA | TRBD1 | TRBV11-2 | TGTGCCAGCAGCCAATCCGGGACAGGAGCTCAAAGATCTGGAAACACCATATATTTT | CASSQSGTGAQRSGNTIYF
TRBJ1-5 | NA | TRBD1 | TRBV2 | TGTGCCAGTAGGGGACAGGGGGAACAGCCCCAGCATTTT | CASRGQGEQPQHF
TRBJ2-1 | few | NA | TRBV5-1 | TGCGCCAGCAGCTTGGAGCGGGCCAATGAGCAGTTCTTC | CASSLERANEQFF
TRBJ1-6 | NA | NA | TRBV10-1 | TGCGCCAGCAGTGACCCAGGGGCACCCCTCCACTTT | CASSDPGAPLHF
TRBJ1-2 | NA | TRBD1 | TRBV2 | TGTGCCAGCAGTTGGACAGGGGAGTATGGCTACACCTTC | CASSWTGEYGYTF
TRBJ2-5 | NA | TRBD1 | TRBV5-4 | TGTGCCAGCAGCCGGACAGGGGACGGAGAGACCCAGTACTTC | CASSRTGDGETQYF
TRBJ2-1 | NA | NA | TRBV6-1 | TGTGCCAGCAGTGTTCGGCTCGCGACAGGTAACAATGAGCAGTTCTTC | CASSVRLATGNNEQFF
TRBJ1-5 | NA | NA | TRBV2 | TGTGCCAGCAGTGAAGCGCCTGGGGGGGGGTTGGGGCATCAGCCCCAGCATTTT | CASSEAPGGGLGHQPQHF
TRBJ2-5 | few | NA | TRBV5-1 | TGCGCCAGCAGCTTGGTAGGTGGGGCCCAAGAGACCCAGTACTTC | CASSLVGGAQETQYF
TRBJ1-4 | NA | NA | TRBV2 | TGTGCCAGCAGGGTTAACCCGGGAGCAACTAATGAAAAACTGTTTTTT | CASRVNPGATNEKLFF
TRBJ2-1 | NA | TRBD1 | TRBV9 | TGTGCCAGCAGCGTAGGAGGGGGGGACAGGGTAGGCGATGAGCAGTTCTTC | CASSVGGGDRVGDEQFF
TRBJ2-2 | NA | TRBD1 | TRBV5-1 | TGCGCCAGCAGCCGAGGCGGACAGGCCCCGGACACCGGGGAGCTGTTTTTT | CASSRGGQAPDTGELFF
TRBJ2-7 | once | TRBD2 | TRBV5-4 | TGTGCCAGCACCCAGGGAGGGGCAGGCCGCACGTACGAGCAGTACTTC | CASTQGGAGRTYEQYF
TRBJ2-5 | once | TRBD1 | TRBV27 | TGTGCCAGCAGTCCTCGGACAGGGGTGGGGGAGACCCAGTACTTC | CASSPRTGVGETQYF
TRBJ1-5 | NA | TRBD1 | TRBV5-1 | TGCGCCAGCAGCTTGGAACGGGACAGGGATAATCAGCCCCAGCATTTT | CASSLERDRDNQPQHF
TRBJ2-7 | once | NA | TRBV30 | TGTGCCTGGACAACTTCGGGGTTCCCCTACGAGCAGTACTTC | CAWTTSGFPYEQYF